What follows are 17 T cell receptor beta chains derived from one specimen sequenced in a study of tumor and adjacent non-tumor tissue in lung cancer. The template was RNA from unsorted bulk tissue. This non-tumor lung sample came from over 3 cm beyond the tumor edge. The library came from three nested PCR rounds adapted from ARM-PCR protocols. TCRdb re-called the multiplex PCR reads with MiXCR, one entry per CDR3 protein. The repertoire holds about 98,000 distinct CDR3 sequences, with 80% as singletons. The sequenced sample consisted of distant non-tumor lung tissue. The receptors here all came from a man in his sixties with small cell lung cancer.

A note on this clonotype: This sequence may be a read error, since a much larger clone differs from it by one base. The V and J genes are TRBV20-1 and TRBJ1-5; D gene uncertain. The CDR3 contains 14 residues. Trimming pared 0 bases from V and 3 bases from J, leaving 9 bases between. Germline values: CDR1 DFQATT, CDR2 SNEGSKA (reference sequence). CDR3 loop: CSARDGGDNQPQHF. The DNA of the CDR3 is TGCAGTGCTAGAGATGGCGGGGACAATCAGCCCCAGCATTTT.

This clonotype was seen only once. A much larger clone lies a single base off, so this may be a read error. The CDR3 nucleotides read TGTGTCGGTATCGGGGAAATCGCAGATACGCAGTATTTT. Amino acid sequence: CVGIGEIADTQYF. The chain carries TRBV5-5 and TRBJ2-3; D possibly corresponds to TRBD2 (5 bases). From germline, CDR1 is SGHKS and CDR2 YYEKEE (reference sequence). CDR3 length: 13 amino acids. The full variable domain, rest sourced from reference TRBV5-5 and TRBJ2-3, is DAGVTQSPTHLIKTRGQQVTLRCSPISGHKSVSWYQQVLGQGPQFIFQYYEKEERGRGNFPDRFSARQFPNYSSELNVNALLLGDSALYLCVGIGEIADTQYFGPGTRLTVL.

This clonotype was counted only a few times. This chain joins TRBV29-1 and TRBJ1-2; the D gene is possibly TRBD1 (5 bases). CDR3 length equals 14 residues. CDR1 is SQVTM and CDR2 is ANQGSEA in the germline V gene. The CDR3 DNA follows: TGCAGTGCCGAGCCCGGGGCTCGGGACTATGGCTACACCTTC. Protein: CSAEPGARDYGYTF.

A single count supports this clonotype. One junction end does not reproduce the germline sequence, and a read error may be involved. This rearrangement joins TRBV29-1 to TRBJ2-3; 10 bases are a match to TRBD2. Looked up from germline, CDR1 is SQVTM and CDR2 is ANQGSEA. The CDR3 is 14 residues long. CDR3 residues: CSVELAGEGDTHYF. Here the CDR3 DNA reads TGCAGCGTTGAACTAGCGGGAGAGGGGGATACGCATTATTTT.

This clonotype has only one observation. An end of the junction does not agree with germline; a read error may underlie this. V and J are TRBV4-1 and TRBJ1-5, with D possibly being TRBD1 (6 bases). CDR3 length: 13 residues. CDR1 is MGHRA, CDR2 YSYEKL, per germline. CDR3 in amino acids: CDSSQGMSQPQQF. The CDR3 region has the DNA TGTGACAGCAGCCAGGGGATGTCTCAGCCCCAGCAATTT.

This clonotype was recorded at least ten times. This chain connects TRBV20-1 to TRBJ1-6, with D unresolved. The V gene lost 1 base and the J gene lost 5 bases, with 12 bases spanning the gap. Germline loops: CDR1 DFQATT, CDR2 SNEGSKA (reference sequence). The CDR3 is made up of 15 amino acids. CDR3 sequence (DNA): TGCAGTGCTAGAGTGTTGGGTCCTGATAATTCACCCCTCCACTTT. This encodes CSARVLGPDNSPLHF.

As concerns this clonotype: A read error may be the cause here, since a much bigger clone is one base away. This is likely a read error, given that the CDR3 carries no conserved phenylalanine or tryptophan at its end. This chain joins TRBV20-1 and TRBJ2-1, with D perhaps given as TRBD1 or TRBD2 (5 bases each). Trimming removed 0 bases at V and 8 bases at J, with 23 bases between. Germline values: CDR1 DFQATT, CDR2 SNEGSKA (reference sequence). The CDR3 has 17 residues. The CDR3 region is CSARDLGTSSLGDEQFL. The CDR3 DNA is TGCAGTGCTAGAGATCTAGGGACCAGTTCCCTCGGCGATGAGCAGTTCCTC.

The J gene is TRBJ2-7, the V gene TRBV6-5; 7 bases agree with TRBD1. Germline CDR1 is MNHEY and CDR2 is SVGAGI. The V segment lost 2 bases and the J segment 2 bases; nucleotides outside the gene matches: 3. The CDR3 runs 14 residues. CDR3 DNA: TGTGCCAGCAGTTACATCGGGACAGCCTACGAGCAGTACTTC. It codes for CASSYIGTAYEQYF.

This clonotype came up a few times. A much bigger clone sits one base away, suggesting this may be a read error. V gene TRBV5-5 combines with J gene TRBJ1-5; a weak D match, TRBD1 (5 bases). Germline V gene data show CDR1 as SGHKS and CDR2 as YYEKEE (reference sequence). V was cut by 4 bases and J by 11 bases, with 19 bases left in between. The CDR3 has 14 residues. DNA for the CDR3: TGTGCCAGCAGCCGATTAGGGGACGTGCAGTCCCAGCATTTT. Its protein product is CASSRLGDVQSQHF.

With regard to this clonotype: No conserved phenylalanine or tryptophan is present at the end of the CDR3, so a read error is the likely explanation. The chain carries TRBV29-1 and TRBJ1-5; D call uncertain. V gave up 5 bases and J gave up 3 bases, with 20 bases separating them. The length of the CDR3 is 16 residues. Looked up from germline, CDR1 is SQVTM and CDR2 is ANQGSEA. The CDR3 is CSVILVWVASNQPQHI. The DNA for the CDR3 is TGCAGCGTTATATTGGTCTGGGTCGCCTCCAATCAGCCCCAGCATATT.

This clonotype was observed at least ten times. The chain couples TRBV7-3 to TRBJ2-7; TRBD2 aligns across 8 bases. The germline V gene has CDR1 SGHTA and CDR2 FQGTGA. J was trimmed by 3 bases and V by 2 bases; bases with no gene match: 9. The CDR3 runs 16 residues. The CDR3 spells CASSLPPGLVLYEQYV. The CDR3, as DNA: TGTGCCAGCAGCTTACCCCCGGGACTAGTCCTCTACGAGCAGTACGTC.

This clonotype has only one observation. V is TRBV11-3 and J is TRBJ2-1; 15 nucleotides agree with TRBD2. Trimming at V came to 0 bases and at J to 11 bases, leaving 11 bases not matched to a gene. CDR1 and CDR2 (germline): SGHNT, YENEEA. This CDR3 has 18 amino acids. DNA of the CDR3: TGTGCCAGCAGCTTAGATGGGGTGGGACTAGCGGGGGGAAGTAAGCAGTTCTTC. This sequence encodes CASSLDGVGLAGGSKQFF.

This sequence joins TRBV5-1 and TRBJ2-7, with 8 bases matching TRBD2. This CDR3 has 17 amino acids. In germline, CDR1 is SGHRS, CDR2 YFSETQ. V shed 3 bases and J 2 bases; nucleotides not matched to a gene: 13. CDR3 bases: TGCGCCAGCAGCTACATCCTAACAGCGGGGGACCCCTACGAGCAGTACTTC. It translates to CASSYILTAGDPYEQYF. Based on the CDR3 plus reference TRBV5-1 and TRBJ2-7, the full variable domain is KAGVTQTPRYLIKTRGQQVTLSCSPISGHRSVSWYQQTPGQGLQFLFEYFSETQRNKGNFPGRFSGRQFSNSRSEMNVSTLELGDSALYLCASSYILTAGDPYEQYFGPGTRLTVT.

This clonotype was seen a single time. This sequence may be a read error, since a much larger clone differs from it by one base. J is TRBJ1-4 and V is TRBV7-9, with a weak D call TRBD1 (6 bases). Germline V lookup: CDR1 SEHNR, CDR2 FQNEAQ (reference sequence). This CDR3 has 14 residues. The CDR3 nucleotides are TGTGCCAGCAGCTCGGGCAGGGGCCGTGAAAATCTGTTTTTT. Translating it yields CASSSGRGRENLFF.

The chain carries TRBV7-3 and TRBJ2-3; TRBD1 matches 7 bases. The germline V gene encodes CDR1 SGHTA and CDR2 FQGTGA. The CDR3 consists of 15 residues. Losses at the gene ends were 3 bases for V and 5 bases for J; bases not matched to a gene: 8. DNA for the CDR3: TGTGCCAGCAGCTTCCGACAGGGTGTCGGAGATACGCAGTATTTT. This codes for CASSFRQGVGDTQYF.

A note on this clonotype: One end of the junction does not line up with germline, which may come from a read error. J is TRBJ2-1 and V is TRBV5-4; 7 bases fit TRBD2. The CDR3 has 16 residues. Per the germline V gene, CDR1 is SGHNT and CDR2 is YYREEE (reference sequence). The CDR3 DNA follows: TGTGCCAGCAAACGAAGCGGGACTATCCCAGACAACGAGCAGTTCTTC. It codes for CASKRSGTIPDNEQFF.

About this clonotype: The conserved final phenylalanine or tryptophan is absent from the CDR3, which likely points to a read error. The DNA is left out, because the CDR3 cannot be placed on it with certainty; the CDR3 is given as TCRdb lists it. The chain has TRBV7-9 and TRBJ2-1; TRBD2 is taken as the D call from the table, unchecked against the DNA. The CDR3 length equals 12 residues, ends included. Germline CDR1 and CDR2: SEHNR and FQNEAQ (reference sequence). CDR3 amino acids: CASTLDGRGPFS.